Below, 10 T cell receptor beta chains from the same sample are listed, as sequenced in a study of glioma-infiltrating T cells after dendritic cell vaccination. Using immunoSEQ multiplex PCR, the repertoire was profiled, and TCRdb retains in-frame clones only, with some absent. The profile shows about 30,000 clones, 90% of them singletons. The sample here was blood, taken before dendritic cell vaccination. The receptors here all came from a human donor with glioblastoma.

In DNA form, the CDR3 reads TGTGCCATCAGTCCAGCGATCGGGGAGCTGTTTTTT. Protein: CAISPAIGELFF. The V call is TRBV10-3, the J call TRBJ2-2; D uncertain. Germline V CDR1 and CDR2: ENHRY, SYGVKD. Deletions cut 5 bases from V and 7 bases from J, with 8 bases between. This CDR3 region has 12 residues.

V and J are TRBV6-5 and TRBJ1-1, with unresolved D. The CDR3 has 15 amino acids. Trimming left V 5 bases short and J 5 bases short, with 18 bases between. Germline V CDR1 and CDR2: MNHEY, SVGAGI. The CDR3 DNA is TGTGCCAGCAGTACGGGAGAGGCCCCGAGGACTGAAGCTTTCTTT. It translates to CASSTGEAPRTEAFF.

The J gene is TRBJ1-4, the V gene TRBV7-2; D ambiguous. This CDR3 comprises 13 residues. The V gene lost 4 bases and the J gene lost 0 bases, with 3 bases spanning the gap. CDR1 and CDR2 (germline): SGHTA, FQGNSA. DNA for the CDR3: TGTGCCAGCAGCTATACAACTAATGAAAAACTGTTTTTT. Translating it yields CASSYTTNEKLFF.

The chain links TRBV6-5 to TRBJ1-6; possible D gene TRBD1, 5 bases. Germline assignment: CDR1 MNHEY and CDR2 SVGAGI. The germline V and J ends were trimmed by 6 bases and 8 bases, with 11 bases remaining between them. The CDR3 consists of 13 residues. CDR3 loop: CASRAGWDSPLHF. For the CDR3, the DNA is TGTGCCAGCAGGGCAGGGTGGGATTCACCCCTCCACTTT.

The chain uses TRBV10-3 and TRBJ1-1; D perhaps matches TRBD1 (5 bases). Germline lookup yields CDR1 ENHRY and CDR2 SYGVKD. The CDR3 is made up of 13 amino acids. V was cut by 6 bases and J by 2 bases, with 10 bases left in between. DNA of the CDR3: TGTGCCATCAGCCACGACAGTAACACTGAAGCTTTCTTT. It specifies CAISHDSNTEAFF.

The chain recombines TRBV5-1 with TRBJ2-7; the D gene is possibly TRBD2 (7 bases). The CDR3 contains 13 residues. The germline CDR1 and CDR2 sequences are SGHRS and YFSETQ. The V and J ends lost 1 base and 6 bases respectively, with 11 bases between them. The CDR3 nucleotides are TGCGCCAGCAGCTTGAGGAGGGGGGGCGAGCAGTACTTC. This gives the protein CASSLRRGGEQYF.

V and J are TRBV7-8 and TRBJ2-2; 7 nucleotides match TRBD2. This CDR3 is built from 16 residues. The V and J ends lost 5 bases and 1 base, in that order; junction bases with no gene match: 7. CDR1 and CDR2 (germline): SGHVS, FQNEAQ. The CDR3 sequence is CASSMSGGLNTGELFF. CDR3 nucleotide sequence: TGTGCCAGCAGCATGTCGGGGGGACTGAACACCGGGGAGCTGTTTTTT.

The V and J genes are TRBV27 and TRBJ2-7; D might be TRBD1 (6 bases). Trimming pared 3 bases from V and 2 bases from J, leaving 8 bases between. Germline lookup yields CDR1 MNHEY and CDR2 SMNVEV (reference sequence). The CDR3 consists of 13 residues. In DNA form, the CDR3 reads TGTGCCAGCAGTTTGGACAGAACCTACGAGCAGTACTTC. Protein sequence: CASSLDRTYEQYF.

V and J are TRBV5-6 and TRBJ2-5; 11 nucleotides line up with TRBD2. The length of the CDR3 is 15 residues. The V segment lost 0 bases and the J segment 2 bases; nucleotides outside the gene matches: 0. CDR1 SGHDT and CDR2 YYEEEE come from the germline V gene. CDR3 DNA sequence: TGTGCCAGCAGCTTGGGACTAGCGGGGCAAGAGACCCAGTACTTC. As protein: CASSLGLAGQETQYF.

The rearrangement links TRBV6-5 to TRBJ1-1; no reliable D call. The length of the CDR3 is 14 residues. Germline CDR1 MNHEY, CDR2 SVGAGI. Trimming removed 0 bases at V and 8 bases at J, with 13 bases between. The CDR3 region is CASSYSDKALEAFF. Written as DNA, the CDR3 is TGTGCCAGCAGTTACTCAGACAAAGCCTTAGAAGCTTTCTTT.